This TCR beta chain came from a study of CXCR3-negative and CXCR3-positive naive CD8 T cells. The CDR3 length is 13 residues. CDR1 and CDR2 (germline): SGHRS, YFSETQ. TRB cDNA was prepared as libraries by UMI-labeled 5' RACE. TCRdb re-called the 5' RACE reads; one entry per CDR3 protein, DNA not given. Listed are about 42,000 distinct CDR3 sequences; approximately 2.3% falls within the top ten. This TCR derives from a human donor in good health. Some clones in this sample may be carry-over from other donors' samples. V and J are TRBV5-1 and TRBJ2-3; TCRdb returns TRBD1, unconfirmable since there is no DNA. Sequencing was carried out using naive CXCR3- CD8+ T cells from blood. Subset noted: CD45RO-CCR7+CD27+CD95- naive CD8+ T cells lacking CXCR3 (TNR3-). The CDR3 sequence is CASSQGVTDTQYF.